These T cell receptor beta chains were read from a single sample in a study of T-cell reconstitution after alpha-beta-depleted transplantation in children. A single record per CDR3 protein comes from TCRdb applying MiXCR to the PCR reads. There are 550,000 to 600,000 distinct CDR3 sequences in the sample; more than 20% occur only once, and about 14% lies in the top ten. The material was PBMCs, mostly from graft donor cells, obtained 360 days after TCRalphabeta/CD19-depleted stem cell transplant. All receptors come from a boy less than two years old who had a stem cell transplant for acute myeloid leukemia, so the T cells may come from the graft donor. The CDR3 runs from the conserved cysteine through the conserved F or W. D genes are given only for firm matches.

TRBV28 | TRBD2 | CASSSLRGGYNEQFF
TRBV29-1 | TRBD2 | CSVRLGLAGGRSYNEQFF
TRBV20-1 | TRBD1 | CSARDPGQSVLGNTIYF
TRBV27 | TRBD1 | CLDRDVHEQFF
TRBV20-1 | NA | CSARGSRDFLGDSNQPQHF
TRBV3-1 | TRBD2 | CASSQGYRLAAGTDTQYF
TRBV20-1 | NA | CCARETVRGAYEQYF
TRBV29-1 | TRBD2 | CSVEDPRASGHEQFF
TRBV5-1 | NA | CASNRWTANTGELFF
TRBV6-1 | TRBD1 | CASSVDRGRSGELFF
TRBV6-5 | TRBD1 | CASSYSPTGPPEAFF
TRBV6-5 | NA | CASSYSGQSLIYEQYF
TRBV12-3/TRBV12-4 | TRBD1 | CACLDRVGGNTIYF
TRBV6-2/TRBV6-3 | NA | CASRSQERRTDTQYF
TRBV28 | TRBD1 | CASSLHSTGGHNEQFF
TRBV5-1 | NA | CASSWDVKETQYF
TRBV20-1 | NA | CSASVGRVGEAFF
TRBV19 | NA | CASSIGTRSQETQYF
TRBV20-1 | NA | CSARGEGGESYEQYF
TRBV7-9 | TRBD2 | CASRISGGPLNEQFF
TRBV19 | NA | CASYRGGMNTEAFF
TRBV28 | TRBD1 | CASWDRGRPEAFF
TRBV10-3 | TRBD2 | CAISVGGADEQYF
TRBV5-1 | TRBD2 | CASSTGLAGAQETQYF
TRBV6-2/TRBV6-3 | NA | CASTGGPDTQYF
TRBV20-1 | TRBD2 | CSARFGTRGDTQYF
TRBV6-2/TRBV6-3 | NA | CASSYTRNLQYF
TRBV10-3 | TRBD2 | CAISELAGGRDTQYF
TRBV10-1 | NA | CASSVGALTDTQYF
TRBV11-2 | TRBD2 | CASSPYSGLAGGTDTQYF
TRBV20-1 | NA | CSAPRPGDNEQFF
TRBV12-3/TRBV12-4 | TRBD2 | CASSMSWLAGGREQFF
TRBV10-1 | NA | CASSEQGARREQFF
TRBV5-1 | TRBD1 | CASSVGTGGNQPQHF
TRBV19 | NA | CASRGYMNTEAFF
TRBV20-1 | NA | CSARDGAGSHQPQHF
TRBV13 | NA | CASSYLTGPHHHEQYF
TRBV5-1 | NA | CASSLGIWTADNEQFF
TRBV6-6 | NA | CASSYEAYNEQFF
TRBV12-3/TRBV12-4 | NA | CASSLTSGLAKNIQYF
TRBV5-5 | NA | CASSLPQGWTEAFF
TRBV6-5 | TRBD1 | CASSYILTGGQETQYF
TRBV11-3 | NA | CASSNRDTSTGELFF
TRBV20-1 | NA | CSAREYGVTTNEKLFF
TRBV19 | NA | CATAGTNNQPQHF
TRBV7-6 | NA | CASSLVRGPMSSGANVLTF
TRBV11-2 | NA | CASSLEPGLLNEQFF
TRBV9 | NA | CASSVGGQGGHEQFF
TRBV29-1 | NA | CSAPTATDTQYF
TRBV12-3/TRBV12-4 | NA | CASTFRGETEAFF
TRBV6-5 | TRBD2 | CASSSPGGVVYEQYF
TRBV7-2 | NA | CASSLAFSAYEQYF
TRBV11-2 | NA | CASSLVTENYGYTF
TRBV6-5 | NA | CASSYGTVNTEAFF
TRBV5-1 | NA | CASSSTVTNYGYTF
TRBV7-8 | NA | CASSPATSPYEQYF
TRBV19 | NA | CASSITIKGVETQYF
TRBV28 | TRBD1 | CASRTLGDRVIQYF